This TCR beta chain was captured by sequencing in a study of molecular identifiers for immune sequencing clone quantification. Overall study results and limits: In cases of identical TCR molecules sharing a barcode, highly expanded clone sizes could be underestimated. Clones carrying above 20 RNA copies accounted for over 98% of effector molecules, under 1% in naive cells.

Trimming cost V 3 bases and J 2 bases; bases outside gene matches: 8. This CDR3 has 16 amino acids. CDR1 is MNHEY and CDR2 is SVGEGT in the germline V gene. A note on this clonotype: The antigen remains unidentified.

Sorted cell numbers of about 17,000 to 1,000,000, with 10%, 30% or 50% RNA, served as input for naive CD8 libraries. Previously reported methods and listed TCR primers produced the bulk TCR libraries. TCRdb re-analysed the PCR reads in MiXCR, keeping a single row per CDR3 protein. The sample lists around 480,000 distinct CDR3 sequences; about 22% were seen once. The chain joins TRBV6-2 or TRBV6-3 to TRBJ2-3; 7 bases agree with TRBD2. The sequence was obtained from a human donor in good health. Some libraries in this study had Jurkat cell RNA spiked in. The sample was naive CD8+ T cells from blood, with Jurkat cell RNA spiked in. As to subset: FACS-sorted CD8+CD4-CCR7+CD45RA+ naive T cells. CDR3 sequence: CASSYGAGEPTDTQYF. CDR3 sequence (DNA): TGTGCCAGCAGTTATGGGGCGGGAGAGCCCACAGATACGCAGTATTTT.